The 24 T cell receptor beta chains in this list originate from one sample, sequenced in a study of Ad26.COV2.S vaccination and SARS-CoV-2 variants. Generated by immunoSEQ multiplex PCR, the TCRdb table keeps only in-frame clones and is missing some. Among approximately 450,000 clones listed, about 93% were seen once. Treatment reported: about 20 received Ad26.COV2.S at low or high dose, single or two shots; 5 received placebo; per-sample allocation not given. Day 63 after the first vaccine or placebo injection was the time point for sampling. Specimen: peripheral blood, collected in a trial of Ad26.COV2.S vaccine versus placebo. All receptors come from a person between 18 and 65 years old who received the Ad26.COV2.S COVID-19 vaccine or a placebo.

CDR3 loop: CACYSPRTSGSRNEQFF. The CDR3 bases are TGTGCCTGTTATAGTCCTAGGACTAGCGGGAGTAGAAATGAGCAGTTCTTC. The chain carries TRBV30 and TRBJ2-1, with TRBD2 identical over 13 bases. The J segment lost 7 bases and the V segment lost 6 bases, leaving 15 bases of the junction unmatched. Per the germline V gene, CDR1 is GTSNPN and CDR2 is SVGIG (reference sequence). This CDR3 is built from 17 residues.

This clone was detected only once. V gene TRBV12-5 combines with J gene TRBJ2-1; 12 bases fit TRBD2. The length of the CDR3 is 21 residues. CDR1 LGHNT and CDR2 FRNRAP come from the germline V gene. After removal of 0 bases from V and 0 bases from J, the junction contained 12 bases not matched to a gene. The CDR3 coding sequence is TGTGCTAGTGGTTTGGTTTTGGGGGGACTAGCGGGTCCGAGCTCCTACAATGAGCAGTTCTTC. It yields the protein CASGLVLGGLAGPSSYNEQFF.

The rearrangement joins TRBV7-8 to TRBJ2-1; possibly TRBD1 or TRBD2 for D (5 bases each). V dropped 2 bases and J dropped 6 bases, with 17 bases sitting between them. CDR3 length: 16 residues. Per the germline V gene, CDR1 is SGHVS and CDR2 is FQNEAQ. Written as DNA, the CDR3 is TGTGCCAGCAGCTTAAACCGGGACCCGGCTCTCAATGAGCAGTTCTTC. This translates into CASSLNRDPALNEQFF.

This clone was found a few times. Other DNA sequences in this specimen translate into the identical CDR3. The chain uses TRBV19 and TRBJ2-3; D is unresolved. Germline values: CDR1 LNHDA, CDR2 SQIVND (reference sequence). Trimming removed 3 bases at V and 2 bases at J, with 0 bases between. CDR3 size: 11 residues. This CDR3 reads CASSITDTQYF. CDR3 bases: TGTGCCAGTAGTATCACAGATACGCAGTATTTT.

The genes are TRBV19 and TRBJ1-1; D might be TRBD1 (6 bases). The CDR3 is 16 residues long. CDR1 and CDR2 (germline): LNHDA, SQIVND (reference sequence). Trimming removed 2 bases from V and 2 bases from J, with 15 bases in between. Written as DNA, the CDR3 is TGTGCCAGTAGTATATGGTCAGGGGAAGGTAACACTGAAGCTTTCTTT. This codes for CASSIWSGEGNTEAFF.

The chain recombines TRBV7-3 with TRBJ2-5; tentative D call: TRBD2 (6 bases). This CDR3 contains 14 residues. CDR1 SGHTA and CDR2 FQGTGA come from the germline V gene. Between the trimmed V and J ends, which lost 5 bases and 7 bases, there was a span of 17 bases. The CDR3 is CASSLGGTWGTQYF. The CDR3 DNA sequence: TGTGCCAGCAGCCTGGGGGGTACCTGGGGGACCCAGTACTTC.

This chain uses TRBV28 with TRBJ1-2; TRBD1 might be the D (6 bases). The V end lost 5 bases, the J end lost 5 bases, and 18 bases lay between the germline ends. Germline lookup yields CDR1 MDHEN and CDR2 SYDVKM. The CDR3 has 15 amino acids. The DNA of the CDR3 is TGTGCCAGCAGTCGCCCCAGGGGTGGGTGGTATGGCTACACCTTC. Encoded protein: CASSRPRGGWYGYTF.

The chain couples TRBV9 to TRBJ1-5; a possible D gene is TRBD1 (5 bases). The CDR3 spans 14 residues. The germline V gene has CDR1 SGDLS and CDR2 YYNGEE. Trimming stripped 7 bases from V and 4 bases from J, with 15 bases between. The CDR3 reads CASAPGGVNQPQHF. The CDR3 region has the DNA TGTGCCAGCGCACCTGGGGGGGTAAATCAGCCCCAGCATTTT.

The chain recombines TRBV3-1 (or the pseudogene TRBV3-2) with TRBJ1-4; D gene uncertain. V was pared by 5 bases and J by 6 bases, with 4 bases between. In germline, CDR1 is LGHDT, CDR2 YNNKEL (reference sequence). This CDR3 spans 11 amino acids. CDR3: CASSLYEKLFF. The CDR3 bases are TGTGCCAGCAGCTTATATGAAAAACTGTTTTTT.

The CDR3 nucleotides are TGTGCCAGCTCACCACCGGAAACAGGGTGGACAGATACGCAGTATTTT. This codes for CASSPPETGWTDTQYF. The rearrangement joins TRBV18 to TRBJ2-3, with D possibly TRBD1 on 6 matching bases. Germline V gives CDR1 KGHSH, CDR2 LQKENI. Trimming pared 0 bases from V and 3 bases from J, leaving 13 bases between. The CDR3 is 16 amino acids.

This rearrangement joins TRBV6-5 to TRBJ1-4; D gene unclear. Trimming removed 2 bases from V and 4 bases from J, with 5 bases in between. Germline V gives CDR1 MNHEY, CDR2 SVGAGI. The CDR3 is made up of 13 amino acids. This chain's CDR3 is CASSYTNNEKLFF. The CDR3 DNA reads as TGTGCCAGCAGTTACACCAATAATGAAAAACTGTTTTTT.

The V call is TRBV29-1, the J call TRBJ1-1, with unresolved D. CDR3 size: 13 residues. CDR1 and CDR2 (germline): SQVTM, ANQGSEA. V shed 1 base and J shed 3 bases, with 9 bases lying between them. The CDR3, as DNA: TGCAGCGTTGAAGTTACGGAGTACACTGAAGCTTTCTTT. Amino acid sequence: CSVEVTEYTEAFF.

This clone was observed a few times. The chain recombines TRBV5-6 with TRBJ2-1; 10 nucleotides match TRBD2. CDR1 is SGHDT and CDR2 is YYEEEE in the germline V gene. There are 14 residues in the CDR3. With 7 bases clipped from V and 4 bases from J, the junction kept 5 bases outside the gene matches. For the CDR3, the DNA is TGTGCCAGCCAACTAGCGGGACTTTACAATGAGCAGTTCTTC. It specifies CASQLAGLYNEQFF.

DNA for the CDR3: TGCGCCAGCAGCCAAGGTCGTGAAAGGGCCATCTATGGCTACACCTTC. Amino acids: CASSQGRERAIYGYTF. The chain is built from TRBV4-1 and TRBJ1-2, with unresolved D. The germline V gene has CDR1 MGHRA and CDR2 YSYEKL. Trimming removed 1 base from V and 4 bases from J, with 16 bases in between. There are 16 residues in the CDR3.

V gene TRBV12-5 combines with J gene TRBJ1-6, with D perhaps TRBD1 (5 bases). The germline gives CDR1 LGHNT, CDR2 FRNRAP. V lost 5 bases, J lost 4 bases, and 9 bases lay in between. CDR3 length equals 14 residues. CDR3 bases: TGTGCTAGTGGTCGGGGGGTTTATAATTCACCCCTCCACTTT. It yields the protein CASGRGVYNSPLHF.

The chain uses TRBV5-1 and TRBJ1-2; D uncertain. The germline CDR1 and CDR2 sequences are SGHRS and YFSETQ. CDR3 length: 15 amino acids. The V and J ends lost 7 bases and 0 bases respectively, with 16 bases between them. The CDR3 DNA is TGCGCCAGCGCCCCCCTAGGACGGACTAACTATGGCTACACCTTC. Translation gives CASAPLGRTNYGYTF.

The chain carries TRBV28 and TRBJ2-7; no clear D gene. The V gene lost 5 bases and the J gene lost 7 bases, with 9 bases spanning the gap. Germline CDR1 and CDR2: MDHEN and SYDVKM. The CDR3 totals 11 residues. CDR3 region: CASSPTREQYF. DNA of the CDR3: TGTGCCAGCAGTCCAACTCGGGAGCAGTACTTC.

V gene TRBV6-6 combines with J gene TRBJ1-4; TRBD1 is a possible D gene (5 bases). The CDR3 spans 15 residues. Germline CDR1 and CDR2: MNHNY and SVGAGI (reference sequence). V gave up 4 bases and J gave up 5 bases, with 14 bases separating them. The CDR3 DNA is TGTGCCAGCAGTTCCGCCCGGGACGGGAATGAAAAACTGTTTTTT. This translates into CASSSARDGNEKLFF.

A note on this clone: Other nucleotide sequences from this sample produce the same CDR3. V is TRBV28 and J is TRBJ1-5, with 7 bases aligning to TRBD1. There are 15 residues in the CDR3. Germline-derived CDR1 and CDR2 are MDHEN and SYDVKM. Trimming cost V 3 bases and J 2 bases; bases outside gene matches: 4. The CDR3 bases are TGTGCCAGCAGTTTGAGACAGGGAGGCAATCAGCCCCAGCATTTT. Residues: CASSLRQGGNQPQHF.

The genes are TRBV27 and TRBJ1-1; D is undetermined. The CDR3 runs 14 residues. Germline CDR1 reads MNHEY; CDR2 reads SMNVEV (reference sequence). Between the trimmed V and J ends, which lost 0 bases and 0 bases, there was a span of 5 bases. The CDR3 nucleotides are TGTGCCAGCAGTTTATCAGGTTTGAACACTGAAGCTTTCTTT. Protein sequence: CASSLSGLNTEAFF.

The J gene is TRBJ2-1, the V gene TRBV24-1, with D perhaps TRBD2 (6 bases). Trimming left V 3 bases short and J 2 bases short, with 16 bases between. This CDR3 contains 17 residues. Germline CDR1 and CDR2: KGHDR and SFDVKD. Here the CDR3 DNA reads TGTGCCACCAGTGATGCACGCGGGGCTGGGGCCTACAATGAGCAGTTCTTC. Its protein is CATSDARGAGAYNEQFF.

The chain couples TRBV19 to TRBJ2-7; TRBD1 matches 8 bases. The CDR3 loop spans 14 amino acids. Germline assignment: CDR1 LNHDA and CDR2 SQIVND (reference sequence). With V trimmed by 3 bases and J by 6 bases, 7 bases remained unmatched. CDR3 in amino acids: CASSIPGQAGEQYF. CDR3 DNA sequence: TGTGCCAGTAGTATCCCGGGACAGGCTGGCGAGCAGTACTTC.

This rearrangement joins TRBV29-1 to TRBJ2-1, with 9 bases aligning to TRBD2. With 4 bases clipped from V and 9 bases from J, the junction kept 10 bases outside the gene matches. The CDR3 is 14 amino acids. Germline-derived CDR1 and CDR2 are SQVTM and ANQGSEA. In nucleotides, the CDR3 is TGCAGCGTTGCGTATCTAGCGGGAACGGGTGAGCAGTTCTTC. Its protein product is CSVAYLAGTGEQFF.

J is TRBJ2-5 and V is TRBV27; 13 positions match TRBD2. The ends lost 7 bases at V and 7 bases at J; junction bases unmatched: 9. CDR1 MNHEY and CDR2 SMNVEV come from the germline V gene (reference sequence). This CDR3 has 15 amino acids. In DNA form, the CDR3 reads TGTGCCAGCACCTGGACTAGCGGGAGTATTGGGACCCAGTACTTC. Translated, it gives CASTWTSGSIGTQYF.